The T cell receptor beta chain described here comes from a study of CD8 T cells in ankylosing spondylitis. TCRdb fed the 5' RACE reads into MiXCR, producing one record per CDR3 protein. The sample shows a few hundred thousand distinct CDR3 sequences, 6% to 8% of them seen only once. CDR1 is WNHNN, CDR2 SYGVQD, per germline (reference sequence). CDR3 length: 18 amino acids. Trimming cost V 8 bases and J 0 bases, with 23 bases left between them. Details on this clonotype: As yet, its antigen is unknown.

Study conclusions and caveats: Several highly homologous variants made up a TCR beta motif that seemed to typify ankylosing spondylitis blood.

The sequenced sample was blood, either unsorted or a sorted T cell fraction (not recorded which). The TCR sequence derives from a male donor with ankylosing spondylitis. The chain recombines TRBV10-1 with TRBJ2-1, with a tentative D call TRBD1 (5 bases). The CDR3 here is CASHDRGVGQSSYNEQFF. The CDR3 nucleotides are TGCGCCAGCCACGATCGAGGAGTGGGGCAGAGCTCCTACAATGAGCAGTTCTTC.